The clone carrying this T cell receptor (beta chain) was observed a few times. These data originate in a study of T cells after posttransplantation cyclophosphamide. Profiled with immunoSEQ multiplex PCR; TCRdb holds only in-frame clones, not every one. The data contain tens of thousands of clones, approximately 70% of them singletons. This related bone marrow graft donor gave peripheral blood on the day of marrow donation. This CDR3 comprises 14 residues. V was trimmed by 7 bases and J by 4 bases, leaving 14 bases between them. CDR1 and CDR2 from the germline V gene are SNHLY and FYNNEI. The genes are TRBV2 and TRBJ2-1; D is uncertain. Source material: memory CD4+ T cells sorted from PBMCs. The sequence was obtained from a woman aged 60-75 years in good health, CMV-negative, and a related stem cell transplant donor. As DNA, the CDR3 is TGTGCCAGCAAGCGAGACTCCACTTACAATGAGCAGTTCTTC. This sequence encodes CASKRDSTYNEQFF.